This T cell receptor beta chain was retrieved from a study of OX40 agonist ivuxolimab in advanced cancers. As for the study in general: Three dose-escalation patients had partial responses: one with hepatocellular carcinoma and two with cutaneous melanoma. The study's findings and limits: Circulating CD4+ and CD8+ T cells showed clonal expansion by week 6 at 0.1 to 3.0 mg/kg.

As for this clone: Its antigen remains unknown.

CDR3 length: 14 residues. Germline CDR1 reads SGHTA; CDR2 reads FQGTGA. With 2 bases removed from V and 2 bases from J, the gap between germline ends came to 9 bases. Sequenced by immunoSEQ multiplex PCR; TCRdb stores in-frame clones only, minus some. The sample lists 50,000 to 70,000 clones, roughly 88% seen once, with roughly 1.2% in the top ten. The material was CD4+ or CD8+ T cells sorted from blood, obtained in a trial of the OX40 agonist ivuxolimab. The chain combines TRBV7-3 with TRBJ2-5; D gene ambiguous. The source of this sequence is an adult with an advanced solid tumor such as melanoma, head and neck, liver or kidney cancer. CDR3: CASSLSGNQETQYF. The CDR3 DNA reads TGTGCCAGCAGCTTATCTGGAAATCAAGAGACCCAGTACTTC.